Listed below are T cell receptor beta chains from one sample, sequenced in a study of blood T cell repertoires in COVID-19. TCRdb keeps only in-frame clones here, not all; method: immunoSEQ multiplex PCR. Of fewer than 80,000 clones listed, around 80% were seen once; the top ten hold 14%. The sequencing input was peripheral blood. These receptors all stem from a man between 60 and 75 years old with COVID-19, enrolled during active disease. Both conserved end residues are part of each CDR3. Each record gives: clone size, V gene, D gene, J gene, CDR3 protein, CDR3 DNA. The D gene is left open where the match is weak. A clone size is listed for some rows: how often the clone was seen (once, few, many), or a class if it is expanded.

abundance: many
v_gene: TRBV7-9
d_gene: .
j_gene: TRBJ2-5
CDR3aa: CASSLLRETQYF
CDR3nt: TGTGCCAGCAGCCTCCTGCGAGAGACCCAGTACTTC

abundance: once
v_gene: TRBV6-5
d_gene: TRBD2
j_gene: TRBJ2-3
CDR3aa: CASSYGRDLDTQYF
CDR3nt: TGTGCCAGCAGTTACGGGAGGGATTTGGATACGCAGTATTTT

abundance: .
v_gene: TRBV11-2
d_gene: .
j_gene: TRBJ1-1
CDR3aa: CASSLAGNTEAFF
CDR3nt: TGTGCCAGCAGCTTAGCCGGGAACACTGAAGCTTTCTTT

abundance: .
v_gene: TRBV5-1
d_gene: .
j_gene: TRBJ2-7
CDR3aa: CASSRLQSEQYF
CDR3nt: TGCGCCAGCAGTCGACTTCAGAGTGAGCAGTACTTC

abundance: once
v_gene: TRBV2
d_gene: TRBD2
j_gene: TRBJ2-5
CDR3aa: CASMVWEGNRETQYF
CDR3nt: TGTGCCAGCATGGTTTGGGAGGGAAATCGGGAGACCCAGTACTTC

abundance: once
v_gene: TRBV29-1
d_gene: .
j_gene: TRBJ2-5
CDR3aa: CSVGPSGPETQYF
CDR3nt: TGCAGCGTGGGGCCCTCAGGTCCCGAGACCCAGTACTTC

abundance: few
v_gene: TRBV2
d_gene: .
j_gene: TRBJ1-3
CDR3aa: CASSDYPLGGGNTIYF
CDR3nt: TGTGCCAGCAGTGATTACCCGCTCGGGGGTGGAAACACCATATATTTT

abundance: .
v_gene: TRBV2
d_gene: TRBD1
j_gene: TRBJ2-7
CDR3aa: CASPGTGGEQYF
CDR3nt: TGTGCCAGCCCCGGGACAGGGGGCGAGCAGTACTTC

abundance: .
v_gene: TRBV6-5
d_gene: TRBD1
j_gene: TRBJ1-2
CDR3aa: CASSQQGRFEGYTF
CDR3nt: TGTGCCAGCAGCCAACAGGGGCGCTTTGAAGGCTACACCTTC

abundance: .
v_gene: TRBV5-1
d_gene: .
j_gene: TRBJ2-4
CDR3aa: CASSWGGGRRTKNIQYF
CDR3nt: TGCGCCAGCAGCTGGGGAGGGGGACGGAGGACCAAAAACATTCAGTACTTC

abundance: .
v_gene: TRBV15
d_gene: .
j_gene: TRBJ2-7
CDR3aa: CATSLGIDYEQYF
CDR3nt: TGTGCCACCAGCCTCGGGATAGACTACGAGCAGTACTTC

abundance: .
v_gene: TRBV7-9
d_gene: .
j_gene: TRBJ1-3
CDR3aa: CASSPLGNTIYF
CDR3nt: TGTGCCAGCAGCCCTCTTGGAAACACCATATATTTT

abundance: once
v_gene: TRBV5-1
d_gene: TRBD2
j_gene: TRBJ2-3
CDR3aa: CASSGGSGESTDTQYF
CDR3nt: TGCGCCAGCAGCGGAGGTAGCGGGGAGAGCACAGATACGCAGTATTTT

abundance: .
v_gene: TRBV2
d_gene: TRBD1
j_gene: TRBJ2-2
CDR3aa: CASRSTGVGELFF
CDR3nt: TGTGCCAGCAGGAGCACAGGGGTCGGGGAGCTGTTTTTT

abundance: .
v_gene: TRBV11-3
d_gene: .
j_gene: TRBJ2-7
CDR3aa: CASSFSASSYEQYF
CDR3nt: TGTGCCAGCAGCTTTTCAGCGAGCTCCTACGAGCAGTACTTC

abundance: .
v_gene: TRBV9
d_gene: .
j_gene: TRBJ2-1
CDR3aa: CASSVGPRTDNEQFF
CDR3nt: TGTGCCAGCAGCGTGGGGCCTAGGACAGACAATGAGCAGTTCTTC

abundance: .
v_gene: TRBV12-3/TRBV12-4
d_gene: .
j_gene: TRBJ2-7
CDR3aa: CASRRDSSYEQYF
CDR3nt: TGTGCCAGCAGAAGAGACAGTTCCTACGAGCAGTACTTC

abundance: .
v_gene: TRBV4-2
d_gene: .
j_gene: TRBJ2-3
CDR3aa: CASSQVSAGTDTQYF
CDR3nt: TGTGCCAGCAGCCAAGTGTCAGCGGGTACTGATACGCAGTATTTT

abundance: once
v_gene: TRBV15
d_gene: .
j_gene: TRBJ2-2
CDR3aa: CATNAGTGELFF
CDR3nt: TGTGCCACGAACGCAGGGACCGGGGAGCTGTTTTTT

abundance: .
v_gene: TRBV5-4
d_gene: TRBD1
j_gene: TRBJ1-4
CDR3aa: CASSPDRVDEKLFF
CDR3nt: TGTGCCAGCAGCCCGGACAGGGTAGATGAAAAACTGTTTTTT

abundance: .
v_gene: TRBV18
d_gene: .
j_gene: TRBJ2-2
CDR3aa: CASSQRQGGYGTGELFF
CDR3nt: TGTGCCAGCTCACAACGACAGGGAGGTTATGGCACCGGGGAGCTGTTTTTT

abundance: .
v_gene: TRBV2
d_gene: TRBD1
j_gene: TRBJ2-3
CDR3aa: CASKQGATDTQYF
CDR3nt: TGTGCCAGCAAGCAGGGGGCCACAGATACGCAGTATTTT

abundance: .
v_gene: TRBV11-1
d_gene: .
j_gene: TRBJ2-6
CDR3aa: CASKLAGGSGANVLTF
CDR3nt: TGTGCCAGCAAATTAGCCGGGGGCTCTGGGGCCAACGTCCTGACTTTC

abundance: .
v_gene: TRBV5-1
d_gene: TRBD1
j_gene: TRBJ1-2
CDR3aa: CASTRDRDVGYTF
CDR3nt: TGCGCCAGCACCAGGGACAGGGATGTAGGCTACACCTTC

abundance: many
v_gene: TRBV6-2/TRBV6-3
d_gene: TRBD1
j_gene: TRBJ2-5
CDR3aa: CASSYTGTARETQYF
CDR3nt: TGTGCCAGCAGTTACACCGGGACAGCCCGGGAGACCCAGTACTTC

abundance: few
v_gene: TRBV11-2
d_gene: .
j_gene: TRBJ2-3
CDR3aa: CASSLALATSDTQYF
CDR3nt: TGTGCCAGCAGCTTAGCCCTAGCTACCTCAGATACGCAGTATTTT

abundance: .
v_gene: TRBV2
d_gene: TRBD1
j_gene: TRBJ2-5
CDR3aa: CASSEAGQITETQYF
CDR3nt: TGTGCCAGCAGTGAAGCGGGACAGATCACAGAGACCCAGTACTTC

abundance: few
v_gene: TRBV3-1/TRBV3-2
d_gene: .
j_gene: TRBJ2-3
CDR3aa: CASKASLDTDTQYF
CDR3nt: TGTGCCAGCAAGGCTAGCTTAGACACAGATACGCAGTATTTT

abundance: .
v_gene: TRBV5-1
d_gene: .
j_gene: TRBJ1-1
CDR3aa: CASSPGLQNTEAFF
CDR3nt: TGCGCCAGCAGCCCGGGACTGCAGAACACTGAAGCTTTCTTT

abundance: .
v_gene: TRBV21-1
d_gene: .
j_gene: TRBJ2-7
CDR3aa: CASSKSFGQYF
CDR3nt: TGTGCCAGCAGTAAGTCGTTCGGGCAGTACTTC

abundance: once
v_gene: TRBV6-5
d_gene: TRBD1
j_gene: TRBJ1-5
CDR3aa: CASSKTGGGSQPQHF
CDR3nt: TGTGCCAGCAGTAAAACAGGGGGCGGAAGTCAGCCCCAGCATTTT

abundance: once
v_gene: TRBV4-1
d_gene: .
j_gene: TRBJ1-6
CDR3aa: CASSPTGPSSYNSPLHF
CDR3nt: TGCGCCAGCAGCCCTACAGGGCCCAGCTCCTATAATTCACCCCTCCACTTT

abundance: .
v_gene: TRBV12-3/TRBV12-4
d_gene: .
j_gene: TRBJ2-1
CDR3aa: CASATRRNEQFF
CDR3nt: TGTGCCAGCGCAACTAGGCGCAATGAGCAGTTCTTC

abundance: .
v_gene: TRBV6-4
d_gene: .
j_gene: TRBJ2-1
CDR3aa: CASSDVPSSYNEQFF
CDR3nt: TGTGCCAGCAGTGACGTCCCTTCCTCCTACAATGAGCAGTTCTTC

abundance: .
v_gene: TRBV3-1/TRBV3-2
d_gene: .
j_gene: TRBJ2-3
CDR3aa: CASSPSGSPTDTQYF
CDR3nt: TGTGCCAGCAGCCCCTCCGGGAGCCCCACAGATACGCAGTATTTT

abundance: .
v_gene: TRBV27
d_gene: .
j_gene: TRBJ1-2
CDR3aa: CASSLSWQGGYGYTF
CDR3nt: TGTGCCAGCAGTTTATCGTGGCAGGGTGGCTATGGCTACACCTTC

abundance: .
v_gene: TRBV7-7
d_gene: TRBD2
j_gene: TRBJ2-5
CDR3aa: CASSLDSSGGEETQYF
CDR3nt: TGTGCCAGCAGCTTAGATTCAAGCGGGGGGGAAGAGACCCAGTACTTC

abundance: .
v_gene: TRBV10-1
d_gene: .
j_gene: TRBJ2-4
CDR3aa: CASRFDSPKNIQYF
CDR3nt: TGCGCCAGCAGATTCGACAGCCCCAAAAACATTCAGTACTTC

abundance: .
v_gene: TRBV5-1
d_gene: .
j_gene: TRBJ2-5
CDR3aa: CASMLEGETQYF
CDR3nt: TGCGCCAGCATGCTTGAGGGAGAGACCCAGTACTTC

abundance: .
v_gene: TRBV7-9
d_gene: .
j_gene: TRBJ2-5
CDR3aa: CASSLVPRAQETQYF
CDR3nt: TGTGCCAGCAGCTTAGTGCCCAGGGCCCAAGAGACCCAGTACTTC

abundance: .
v_gene: TRBV5-1
d_gene: TRBD2
j_gene: TRBJ2-1
CDR3aa: CASSLETSGGAQYNEQFF
CDR3nt: TGCGCCAGCAGCTTGGAGACTAGCGGGGGGGCTCAGTACAATGAGCAGTTCTTC

abundance: many
v_gene: TRBV12-2
d_gene: .
j_gene: TRBJ1-5
CDR3aa: CASRLQPVSFYSNQPQHF
CDR3nt: TGTGCAAGTCGCTTGCAACCTGTTTCGTTCTATAGCAATCAGCCCCAGCATTTT

abundance: .
v_gene: TRBV15
d_gene: .
j_gene: TRBJ2-5
CDR3aa: CATSRGTAEETQYF
CDR3nt: TGTGCCACCAGCAGAGGGACAGCCGAAGAGACCCAGTACTTC